This T cell receptor (beta chain) is drawn from a study of neurological immune-mediated disorders. This clonotype was recorded at least ten times. TCRdb reanalysed the 5' RACE reads using MiXCR and keeps one entry per CDR3 protein. The sample lists 50,000 to 60,000 distinct CDR3 sequences; just under 4% were seen once. Trimming took 6 bases from V and 1 from J; bases not matched to a gene: 7. CDR1 and CDR2 (germline): SEHNR, FQNEAQ (reference sequence). This CDR3 has 15 amino acids. The chain couples TRBV7-9 to TRBJ1-1; 8 bases agree with TRBD1. The sequence was collected from a woman between 40 and 55 years old with multiple sclerosis. Sequencing used CD4+ T cells from blood. CDR3 DNA sequence: TGTGCCAGCAGGCTTACAGGGGGGGAGAACACTGAAGCTTTCTTT. Its translation is CASRLTGGENTEAFF. Based on the CDR3 plus reference TRBV7-9 and TRBJ1-1, the full variable domain is DTGVSQNPRHKITKRGQNVTFRCDPISEHNRLYWYRQTLGQGPEFLTYFQNEAQLEKSRLLSDRFSAERPKGSFSTLEIQRTEQGDSAMYLCASRLTGGENTEAFFGQGTRLTVV.